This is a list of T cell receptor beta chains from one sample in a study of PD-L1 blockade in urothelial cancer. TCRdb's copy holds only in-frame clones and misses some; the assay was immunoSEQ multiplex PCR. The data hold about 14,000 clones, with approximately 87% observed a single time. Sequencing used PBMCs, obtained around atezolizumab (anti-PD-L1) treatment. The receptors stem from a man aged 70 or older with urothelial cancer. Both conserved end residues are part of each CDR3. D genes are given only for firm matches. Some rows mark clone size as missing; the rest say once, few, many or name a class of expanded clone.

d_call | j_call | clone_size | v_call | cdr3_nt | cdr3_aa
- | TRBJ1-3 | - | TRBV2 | TGTGCCAGCAGTGGCAGGGGCTCCTCTGGAAACACCATATATTTT | CASSGRGSSGNTIYF
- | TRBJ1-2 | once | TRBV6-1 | TGTGCCAGCAGTGAACCGACCTCACGGGGTGGCTACACCTTC | CASSEPTSRGGYTF
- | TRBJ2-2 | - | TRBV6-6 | TGTGCCAGCAGTTACTCTTCAGGCATGGGGGAGCTGTTTTTT | CASSYSSGMGELFF
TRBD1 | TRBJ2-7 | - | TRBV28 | TGTGCCAGCAGAGTCGAGGACAGGGGCGGGAACGAGCAGTACTTC | CASRVEDRGGNEQYF
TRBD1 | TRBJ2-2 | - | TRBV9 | TGTGCCAGCAGCCCGCAGACAGGGCTGGGCACCGGGGAGCTGTTTTTT | CASSPQTGLGTGELFF
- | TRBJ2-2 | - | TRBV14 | TGTGCCAGCAGCCACCACCAGGGTCAAGCCGGGGAGCTGTTTTTT | CASSHHQGQAGELFF
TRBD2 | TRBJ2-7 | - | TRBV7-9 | TGTGCCAGCAGCTTATCGGGGGGAGGGTACGAGCAGTACTTC | CASSLSGGGYEQYF
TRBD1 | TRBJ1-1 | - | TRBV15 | TGTGCCACCAGCAGACCAGGGGGCAACACTGAAGCTTTCTTT | CATSRPGGNTEAFF
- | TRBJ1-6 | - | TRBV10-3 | TGTGCCATCAGTGACGGGGGGAGAAGCTCCTATAATTCACCCCTCCACTTT | CAISDGGRSSYNSPLHF
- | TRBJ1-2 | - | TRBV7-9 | TGTGCCAGCAGCTCTGAGGGTTATGGCTACACCTTC | CASSSEGYGYTF
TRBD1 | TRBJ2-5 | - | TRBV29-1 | TGCAGCGTTGGACAGGGGGAGACCCAGTACTTC | CSVGQGETQYF
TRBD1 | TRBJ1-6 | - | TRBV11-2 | TGTGCCAGCCGTCCCCCGGGACAGCTTAATTCACCCCTCCACTTT | CASRPPGQLNSPLHF
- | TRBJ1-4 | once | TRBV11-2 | TGTGCCAGCAGCTTTTCATCGGGGTTAGGTGAAAAACTGTTTTTT | CASSFSSGLGEKLFF
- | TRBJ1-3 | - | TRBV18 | TGTGCCAGCTCACCACCAGGAGGGTCGGTTTCCTCTGGAAACACCATATATTTT | CASSPPGGSVSSGNTIYF
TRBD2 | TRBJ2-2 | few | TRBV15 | TGTGCCACAAGGCCCATAAAGGGGAGGGCCGGGGAGCTGTTTTTT | CATRPIKGRAGELFF
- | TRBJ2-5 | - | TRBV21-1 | TGTGCCAACCCGTTGACACTTCTTCCCCAAGAGACCCAGTACTTC | CANPLTLLPQETQYF
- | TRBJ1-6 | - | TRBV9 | TGTGCCAGCAGCGTGGGGCGGCCGATGGATTCACCCCTCCACTTT | CASSVGRPMDSPLHF
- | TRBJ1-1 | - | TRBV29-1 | TGCAGCGTTGAAGACGCTTCCACGACACCGAACACTGAAGCTTTCTTT | CSVEDASTTPNTEAFF
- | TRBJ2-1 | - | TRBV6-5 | TGTGCCAGCAGTTACTCCCCGGGGAGCTCCTACAATGAGCAGTTCTTC | CASSYSPGSSYNEQFF
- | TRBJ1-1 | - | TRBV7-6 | TGTGCCAGCAGCTTGCAGGGGAACACTGAAGCTTTCTTT | CASSLQGNTEAFF
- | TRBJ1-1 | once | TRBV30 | TGTGCCTGGAGTGTACTCGGTGAAGCTTTCTTT | CAWSVLGEAFF
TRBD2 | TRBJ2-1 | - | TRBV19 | TGTGCCACCACCTCAGCGGGGATGGGCGAGCAGTTCTTC | CATTSAGMGEQFF
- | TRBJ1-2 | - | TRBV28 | TGTGCCAGCAGTGGGGGGGGTCGGGGCTATGGCTACACCTTC | CASSGGGRGYGYTF